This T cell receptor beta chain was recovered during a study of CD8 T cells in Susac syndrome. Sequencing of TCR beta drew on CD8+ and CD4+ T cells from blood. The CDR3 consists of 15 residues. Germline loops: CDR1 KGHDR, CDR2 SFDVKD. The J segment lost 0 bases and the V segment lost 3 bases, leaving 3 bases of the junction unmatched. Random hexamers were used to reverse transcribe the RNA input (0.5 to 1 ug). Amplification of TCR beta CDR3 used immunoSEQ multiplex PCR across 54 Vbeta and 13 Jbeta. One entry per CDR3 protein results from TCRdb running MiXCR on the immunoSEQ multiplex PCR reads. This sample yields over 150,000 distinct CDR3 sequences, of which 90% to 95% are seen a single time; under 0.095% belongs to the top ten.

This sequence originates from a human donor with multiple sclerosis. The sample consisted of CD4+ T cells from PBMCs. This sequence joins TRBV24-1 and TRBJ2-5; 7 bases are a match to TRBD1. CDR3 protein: CATSDDTGDQETQYF. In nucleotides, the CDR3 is TGTGCCACCAGTGATGACACAGGGGACCAAGAGACCCAGTACTTC.